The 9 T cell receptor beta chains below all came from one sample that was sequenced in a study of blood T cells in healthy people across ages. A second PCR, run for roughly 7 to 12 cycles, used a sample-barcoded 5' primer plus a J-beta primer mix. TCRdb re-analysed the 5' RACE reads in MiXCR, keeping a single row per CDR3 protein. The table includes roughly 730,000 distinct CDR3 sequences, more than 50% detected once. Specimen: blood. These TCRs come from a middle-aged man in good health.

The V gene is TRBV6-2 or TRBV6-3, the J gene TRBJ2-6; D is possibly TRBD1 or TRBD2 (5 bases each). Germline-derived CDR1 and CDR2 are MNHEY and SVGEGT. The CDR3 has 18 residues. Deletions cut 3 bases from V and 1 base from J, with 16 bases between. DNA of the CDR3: TGTGCCAGCAGTTATTTCAGGGACCCTTTATCTGGGGCCAACGTCCTGACTTTC. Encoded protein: CASSYFRDPLSGANVLTF.

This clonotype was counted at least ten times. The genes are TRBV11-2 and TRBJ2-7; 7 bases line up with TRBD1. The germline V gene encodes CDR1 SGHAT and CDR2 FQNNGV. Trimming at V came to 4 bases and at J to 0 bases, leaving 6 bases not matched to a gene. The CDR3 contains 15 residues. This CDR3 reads CASSSLQGSSYEQYF. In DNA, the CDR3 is TGTGCCAGCAGCTCCCTACAGGGGAGCTCCTACGAGCAGTACTTC.

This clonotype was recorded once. CDR3 protein: CASSYSSGGEAFF. The CDR3 DNA follows: TGTGCCAGCAGTTACTCGAGCGGAGGTGAAGCTTTCTTT. The V call is TRBV6-6, the J call TRBJ1-1, with unresolved D. Trimming left V 0 bases short and J 7 bases short, with 9 bases between. The CDR3 spans 13 residues. Germline V gene data show CDR1 as MNHNY and CDR2 as SVGAGI (reference sequence).

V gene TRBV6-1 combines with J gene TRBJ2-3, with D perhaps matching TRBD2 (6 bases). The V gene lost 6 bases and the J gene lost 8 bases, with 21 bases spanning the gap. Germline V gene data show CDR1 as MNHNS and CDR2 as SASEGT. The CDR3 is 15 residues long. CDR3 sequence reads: CASRPEGLGIGTQYF. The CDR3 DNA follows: TGTGCCAGCAGGCCGGAGGGCCTGGGGATTGGTACGCAGTATTTT.

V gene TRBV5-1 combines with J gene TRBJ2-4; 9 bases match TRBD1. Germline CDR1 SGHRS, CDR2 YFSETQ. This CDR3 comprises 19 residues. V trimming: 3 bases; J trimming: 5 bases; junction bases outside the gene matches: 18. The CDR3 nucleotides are TGCGCCAGCAGCTGGGGGACAGGGTGGCGAGGTCCGATTGAAAACATTCAGTACTTC. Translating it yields CASSWGTGWRGPIENIQYF. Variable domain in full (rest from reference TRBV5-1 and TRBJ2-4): KAGVTQTPRYLIKTRGQQVTLSCSPISGHRSVSWYQQTPGQGLQFLFEYFSETQRNKGNFPGRFSGRQFSNSRSEMNVSTLELGDSALYLCASSWGTGWRGPIENIQYFGAGTRLSVL.

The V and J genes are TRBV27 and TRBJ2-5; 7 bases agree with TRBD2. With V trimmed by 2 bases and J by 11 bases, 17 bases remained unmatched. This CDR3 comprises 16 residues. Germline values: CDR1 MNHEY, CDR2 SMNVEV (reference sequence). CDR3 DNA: TGTGCCAGCAGTTTAAGGCCGGGGGGACCCACCAATGAGCAGTACTTC. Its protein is CASSLRPGGPTNEQYF.

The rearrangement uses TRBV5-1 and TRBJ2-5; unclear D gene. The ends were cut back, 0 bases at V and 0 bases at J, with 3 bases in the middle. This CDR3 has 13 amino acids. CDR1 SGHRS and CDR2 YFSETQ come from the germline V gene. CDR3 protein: CASSLVDQETQYF. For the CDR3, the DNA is TGCGCCAGCAGCTTGGTAGACCAAGAGACCCAGTACTTC.

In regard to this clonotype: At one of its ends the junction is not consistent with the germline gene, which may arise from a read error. This CDR3 is CASSPQVNEELFF. The CDR3 bases are TGTGCCAGCAGCCCACAAGTTAATGAAGAACTGTTTTTT. The chain combines TRBV7-6 with TRBJ1-4; D gene unclear. The CDR3 spans 13 residues. Germline V gene lookup returns CDR1 SGHVS and CDR2 FNYEAQ.

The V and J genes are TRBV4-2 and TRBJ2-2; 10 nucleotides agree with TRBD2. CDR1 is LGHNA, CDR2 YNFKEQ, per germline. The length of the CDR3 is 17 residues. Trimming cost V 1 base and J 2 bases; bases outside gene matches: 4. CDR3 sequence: CASSQVQREGNTGELFF. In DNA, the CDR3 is TGTGCCAGCAGCCAAGTCCAGCGGGAGGGAAACACCGGGGAGCTGTTTTTT.